The rows below give T cell receptor beta chains drawn from one sample of a study of lymphopenia after photon versus proton radiotherapy. Some clones are missing from TCRdb's copy, which holds only in-frame ones; the method was immunoSEQ multiplex PCR. The sample carries around 53,000 clones, over 70% recorded once. This sample comprised peripheral blood, obtained from a patient treated with photon-based radiotherapy. The source is a man aged 50-60 years with gastric cancer. Both conserved end residues are part of each CDR3. A D gene is named only where the DNA matches it firmly.

TRBJ2-7	-	17	TRBV1	CTSSQGSASGMAGEQYF	TGCACCAGCAGCCAAGGTTCGGCTAGCGGGATGGCGGGTGAGCAGTACTTC
TRBJ1-1	-	13	TRBV2	CASSLEGGTEAFF	TGTGCCAGCAGCCTCGAGGGGGGTACTGAAGCTTTCTTT
TRBJ2-4	-	15	TRBV6-5	CASSYSWAGGNIQYF	TGTGCCAGCAGTTACTCTTGGGCCGGGGGAAACATTCAGTACTTC
TRBJ2-2	-	12	TRBV5-6	CASSSTTGELFF	TGTGCCAGCAGCTCTACAACCGGGGAGCTGTTTTTT
TRBJ2-3	-	16	TRBV28	CASRYRATQFTDTQYF	TGTGCCAGCAGGTACAGGGCGACCCAGTTCACAGATACGCAGTATTTT
TRBJ2-7	-	12	TRBV6-1	CASRPDAYVEYF	TGTGCCAGCAGACCGGACGCCTACGTCGAGTACTTC
TRBJ1-2	-	13	TRBV29-1	CSVLGDVGEGYTF	TGCAGCGTTCTTGGGGACGTTGGGGAGGGCTACACCTTC
TRBJ1-2	TRBD1	14	TRBV18	CASSPLDRVYGYTF	TGTGCCAGCTCACCACTGGACAGGGTCTATGGCTACACCTTC
TRBJ2-3	-	16	TRBV28	CASSPPLGASRDTQYF	TGTGCCAGCAGCCCCCCATTGGGGGCGTCCAGGGATACGCAGTATTTT
TRBJ1-2	TRBD1	15	TRBV6-8	CASRVGQGGLYGYTF	TGTGCCAGCAGAGTAGGACAGGGAGGTTTGTATGGCTACACCTTC
TRBJ2-1	TRBD1	14	TRBV18	CASSLQGYYNEQFF	TGTGCCAGCTCACTACAGGGGTACTACAATGAGCAGTTCTTC
TRBJ2-1	TRBD2	15	TRBV7-9	CASSLGLAGGNEQFF	TGTGCCAGCAGCTTAGGGCTAGCGGGAGGAAATGAGCAGTTCTTC